This TCR beta chain stems from a study of human T cells and chemical hapten exposure. Time point denoted: patch test 2, 6 weeks after DPC sensitization. This sample's treatment: therapeutic diphenylcyclopropenone sensitization with weekly scalp DPC. Venepuncture was done earlier than the placement of each patch test. This clonotype was recorded many times. Germline CDR1 is SNHLY and CDR2 is FYNNEI. The V end was cut by 6 bases, the J end by 2 bases, with 11 bases between. This CDR3 is 13 amino acids long. TCRdb called the RACE reads again in MiXCR, with one record for every CDR3 protein. The data contain around 100,000 distinct CDR3 sequences, over 9.5% of them singletons.

The rearrangement uses TRBV2 and TRBJ2-7; D gene unclear. Sequenced here: whole blood, sampled in connection with sensitization to the hapten diphenylcyclopropenone (DPC). The source is a middle-aged woman with alopecia areata. Some clones in this sample may be carry-over from other donors' samples. The CDR3 sequence is CASSNGRAYEQYF. The CDR3 coding sequence is TGTGCCAGCAGCAACGGACGGGCCTACGAGCAGTACTTC.